Listed below are T cell receptor beta chains from one sample, sequenced in a study of T cell responses to AZD1222 COVID-19 vaccine. Method: immunoSEQ multiplex PCR; TCRdb's copy keeps in-frame clones and lacks some. The data show around 260,000 clones, more than 85% seen once. The sequencing used peripheral blood, collected on day 0 of AZD1222 vaccination. Receptors originate from an adult in good health. The CDR3 runs from the conserved cysteine through the conserved F or W. The order of the fields is CDR3 DNA, CDR3 protein, V gene, D gene, clone size, J gene. A D gene is named only where the DNA matches it firmly. Not every row has a clone size; where given, it reads once, few, many or a size class.

DNA: TGTGCCAGCAGACATAGGGTTGAAGCTTTCTTT; CDR3: CASRHRVEAFF; V: TRBV28; D: .; size: .; J: TRBJ1-1
DNA: TGTGCCAGCAGCTTTTCCCCCCCTATCAGGGGGCTTAATGAAAAACTGTTTTTT; CDR3: CASSFSPPIRGLNEKLFF; V: TRBV7-9; D: TRBD1; size: .; J: TRBJ1-4
DNA: TGTGCCAGCAGTTTACAGGGGGCGCGGGAAAAACTGTTTTTT; CDR3: CASSLQGAREKLFF; V: TRBV27; D: TRBD1; size: .; J: TRBJ1-4
DNA: TGTGCCAGCAGTCGCAGGGCCTTCAATCAGCCCCAGCATTTT; CDR3: CASSRRAFNQPQHF; V: TRBV28; D: .; size: .; J: TRBJ1-5
DNA: TGTGCCAGCAGCTTGGGGGCCACTGAAGCTTTCTTT; CDR3: CASSLGATEAFF; V: TRBV5-6; D: .; size: .; J: TRBJ1-1
DNA: TGCGCCAGCAGCTTGGGTGGGCCACAACAGGATCTCCTCCACTTT; CDR3: CASSLGGPQQDLLHF; V: TRBV5-1; D: .; size: .; J: TRBJ1-6
DNA: TGTGCCAGCAGCCAAGATCAGGGAGGGGGCCTCACAGGCAATGAGCAGTTCTTC; CDR3: CASSQDQGGGLTGNEQFF; V: TRBV3-1/TRBV3-2; D: .; size: once; J: TRBJ2-1
DNA: TGTGCCAGCAGCCCGGGGACTTATTCTCTCGAGCAGTACTTC; CDR3: CASSPGTYSLEQYF; V: TRBV11-1; D: .; size: .; J: TRBJ2-7
DNA: TGTGCCAGCAGCTCACAGGGGGCTAGCTCCTACAATGAGCAGTTCTTC; CDR3: CASSSQGASSYNEQFF; V: TRBV7-9; D: TRBD1; size: .; J: TRBJ2-1
DNA: TGTGCCATCGGACAGGGGAAAGGCAATCAGCCCCAGCATTTT; CDR3: CAIGQGKGNQPQHF; V: TRBV10-3; D: TRBD1; size: .; J: TRBJ1-5
DNA: TGTGCCACCAGCAGAGAGGCAGGGGTTCAGCCCCAGCATTTT; CDR3: CATSREAGVQPQHF; V: TRBV15; D: .; size: .; J: TRBJ1-5
DNA: TGTGCCACCAGACAGGGCTTTGAAGCTTTCTTT; CDR3: CATRQGFEAFF; V: TRBV24-1; D: .; size: few; J: TRBJ1-1
DNA: TGCAGTGCTACCCACACCGGGGAGCTGTTTTTT; CDR3: CSATHTGELFF; V: TRBV20-1; D: .; size: .; J: TRBJ2-2
DNA: TGTGCCAGCAGAGAGAGTGGCATCTCCTACAATGAGCAGTTCTTC; CDR3: CASRESGISYNEQFF; V: TRBV7-2; D: .; size: .; J: TRBJ2-1
DNA: TGTGCCAGCAGCCCAGGGGGGCAGCGAGAGACCCAGTACTTC; CDR3: CASSPGGQRETQYF; V: TRBV13; D: .; size: once; J: TRBJ2-5
DNA: TGCGCCAGCAGCCAAGATCGAGATTATAGCAATCAGCCCCAGCATTTT; CDR3: CASSQDRDYSNQPQHF; V: TRBV4-3; D: .; size: .; J: TRBJ1-5
DNA: TGTGCCAGCAGCCGACCCGGGGTAAAGGTCGGAGGCGGGCTATTCCAAGAGACCCAGTACTTC; CDR3: CASSRPGVKVGGGLFQETQYF; V: TRBV7-8; D: .; size: .; J: TRBJ2-5
DNA: TGTGCCAGCAGCCGCGGACGCCGACAAGAGACCCAGTACTTC; CDR3: CASSRGRRQETQYF; V: TRBV5-6; D: .; size: .; J: TRBJ2-5
DNA: TGCGCCAGCAGCCAAGTCAGATTGGATCAGCCCCAGCATTTT; CDR3: CASSQVRLDQPQHF; V: TRBV4-1; D: .; size: .; J: TRBJ1-5
DNA: TGTGCCAGCAGTTTTAGTCCCGGGACAGGGTTCGGAACTAATGAAAAACTGTTTTTT; CDR3: CASSFSPGTGFGTNEKLFF; V: TRBV28; D: TRBD1; size: few; J: TRBJ1-4
DNA: TGTGCCAGCAGTGAATTTGATGGGAACAAGTTCTTC; CDR3: CASSEFDGNKFF; V: TRBV25-1; D: .; size: .; J: TRBJ2-1
DNA: TGTGCCAGCAGCTTCCACGGGAGCTACGAGCAGTACTTC; CDR3: CASSFHGSYEQYF; V: TRBV27; D: .; size: once; J: TRBJ2-7
DNA: TGCGCCAGCAGTGTTCGGGGACCCACAGATACGCAGTATTTT; CDR3: CASSVRGPTDTQYF; V: TRBV10-1; D: .; size: .; J: TRBJ2-3
DNA: TGTGCCAGCAGTTCGGGACCGCAAAGCTACGAGCAGTACTTC; CDR3: CASSSGPQSYEQYF; V: TRBV6-5; D: .; size: .; J: TRBJ2-7
DNA: TGCGCCAGCAGCCAAGACTCCGGGGGCCGAAACACCGGGGAGCTGTTTTTT; CDR3: CASSQDSGGRNTGELFF; V: TRBV4-1; D: .; size: .; J: TRBJ2-2
DNA: TGTGCCACCGGGAGCCTATATGGCTACACCTTC; CDR3: CATGSLYGYTF; V: TRBV6-5; D: .; size: once; J: TRBJ1-2
DNA: TGTGCCAGCAGCTGGCCCGGGACAGGGAATGAAAAACTGTTTTTT; CDR3: CASSWPGTGNEKLFF; V: TRBV5-8; D: TRBD1; size: .; J: TRBJ1-4
DNA: TGTGCCAGCAGCTTAGGTCAGAACTACGAGCAGTACTTC; CDR3: CASSLGQNYEQYF; V: TRBV7-8; D: .; size: .; J: TRBJ2-7
DNA: TGCGCCAGCAGCCAAGATCCCGCTTTGATCGAAGGCTACACCTTC; CDR3: CASSQDPALIEGYTF; V: TRBV4-1; D: .; size: .; J: TRBJ1-2
DNA: TGTGCCAGCAGCTCGAGGGCAAATTCACCCCTCCACTTT; CDR3: CASSSRANSPLHF; V: TRBV7-3; D: .; size: .; J: TRBJ1-6